This TCR beta chain comes out of a study of OX40 agonist ivuxolimab in advanced cancers. This clone has a handful of counts. Libraries were prepared by immunoSEQ multiplex PCR; TCRdb keeps only in-frame clonotypes and omits some of them. The sample holds some 66,000 clones, over 80% seen once. The V end was cut by 6 bases, the J end by 0 bases, with 3 bases between. The CDR3 spans 11 residues. CDR1 and CDR2 from the germline V gene are DFQATT and SNEGSKA (reference sequence). The source of this sequence is an adult with an advanced solid tumor such as melanoma, head and neck, liver or kidney cancer. The V call is TRBV20-1, the J call TRBJ2-4; D ambiguous. Sequenced here: CD4+ or CD8+ T cells sorted from blood, sampled in a trial of the OX40 agonist ivuxolimab. CDR3 protein: CSAGAKNIQYF. For the CDR3, the DNA is TGCAGTGCAGGAGCCAAAAACATTCAGTACTTC.